This T cell receptor beta chain was profiled in a study of T-cell memory formation after mild COVID-19 (dated by TCRdb to the early 2020s). About the study as a whole: TCR sequence clusters from the two donors were found to be largely donor specific. In two donors, T-cell clones that expanded and contracted after mild COVID-19 were followed by sequencing TCRalpha and TCRbeta repertoires longitudinally. The cohort was made up of two young adult volunteers, one female and one male, who were previously healthy. The paper as a whole reports these results and caveats: The study included only a couple of mild cases, and larger cohorts that include severe cases with pre-infection samples were judged to be necessary. Clones contracting from day 15 to 85 had balanced CD4/CD8 phenotypes, while a second wave expanding from day 15 to 37 was biased towards CD4+. Contracting CD4+ clones turned up mainly in the CM and EM memory subsets, whereas EMRA was where CD8+ clones were enriched. SARS-CoV-2 specificity of the second-wave clones peaking on day 37 was not confirmed. Some responding clones were detected in pre-infection memory, suggesting pre-existing cross-reactive memory T cells joined the SARS-CoV-2 response.

TCRdb lists the instrument as Illumina NovaSeq 6000. TCRalpha and TCRbeta cDNA libraries were constructed by 5'RACE with constant-segment primers, with sample barcodes and unique molecular identifiers being introduced. RNA was extracted from every sample with Trizol reagent. Library amplification was performed in two PCR steps, and a second sample barcode and Illumina TruSeq adapters were introduced in the second step. The libraries were sequenced on an Illumina NovaSeq using 2 x 150 bp paired-end reads. The authors' analysis ran thus. With migec v1.2.7, reads were demultiplexed and then collapsed into UMI-guided consensus sequences. Using mixcr v2.1.11, UMI consensuses were aligned to TRA and TRB V and J templates and then assembled into clonotypes. Clonotypes were classified as expanded or contracted when called significant by both edgeR and NoisET, with noise models trained on biological replicates. For edgeR calls, the thresholds were a false discovery rate-adjusted p below 0.01 and a log2 fold-change of 1. As an exploratory analysis of dynamics, max-normalized trajectories of the 1000 most abundant clonotypes were examined by PCA with hierarchical clustering. Separately sequenced CD4+ and CD8+ repertoires were used to assign a CD4 or CD8 phenotype to each responding clone. TCRdb reprocessed the public reads (quality trimming at Q25 with fastp, clone calling with MiXCR) and kept in-frame beta chains. Under each unique CDR3 protein, matching rows form one entry showing the most common genes and DNA. Here the V and J calls rest on TCRdb's processing, not on the authors' analysis. The sample has 140,000 to 150,000 distinct CDR3 sequences on record, roughly 24% of them singletons. Approximately 24% of the sample is taken by the ten largest.

The sample holds a few counts of this clonotype. There is no known antigen for this receptor. The input lacks base qualities; no much larger clone sits a single base away. Ficoll-Paque density gradient centrifugation was the method used to isolate PBMCs. Sequences MRHNA (CDR1) and SNTAGT (CDR2) are obtained from the germline V gene. V is trimmed back by 5 bases and J by 5 bases, and the junction contains 10 bases that no gene match accounts for. The CDR3 spans 16 residues, from the cysteine through the phenylalanine. Of the read, only the CDR3 DNA is kept; its 48 bases are in frame from base 1. Material: PBMCs or a T cell subset sorted from them (not recorded which). This clonotype originated in an adult woman who had mild COVID-19 (a few samples of this study predate the infection). The sample titles of this study are shuffled in the database, so cell type and time point are left out; the donor was told from shared clones. The chain is assembled from TRBV6-4 and TRBJ2-1, with 9 bases aligning to TRBD2. The CDR3 sequence is CASSLLAGGGDNEQFF. The DNA sequence is as follows: TGTGCCAGCAGTCTCCTAGCTGGCGGGGGGGACAATGAGCAGTTCTTC.